This T cell receptor beta chain was retrieved from a study of beta chain features in type 1 diabetes. The CDR3 length is 13 residues. The V end lost 5 bases, the J end lost 4 bases, and 11 bases lay between the germline ends. Germline V CDR1 and CDR2: SGHRS, YFSETQ. Study-level results: Short templates might get an advantage during PCR, and this would be equal in patients and controls. Relative to healthy donors, patients appeared to have naive, central memory and Treg TCRB repertoires that were more similar.

Staining for CD45RO/CCR7/CD25/CD127/CD95/CD27 allowed sorting of CD4+ naive, central memory, regulatory and stem cell-like memory cells. Every isolated RNA sample was fully reverse transcribed, so sequencing captured expressed TCRB transcripts. The table came from immunoSEQ multiplex PCR; TCRdb's copy has only in-frame clones and leaves some out. Of 250,000 to 300,000 clones listed, 7.5% to 9.5% are singletons. This clone was counted only a few times. The target antigen is unknown. This sequence joins TRBV5-1 and TRBJ2-3; D remains unclear. The sequence derives from a woman between 18 and 29 years old in good health. Sequencing used central memory CD4+ T cells from blood. This CDR3 reads CASRMGSADTQYF. The CDR3 DNA follows: TGCGCCAGCAGGATGGGTTCGGCAGATACGCAGTATTTT.